This TCR beta chain was sequenced during a study of cytomegalovirus exposure and HLA in healthy donors (dated by TCRdb to 2015 to 2018). About the study as a whole: According to an earlier analysis of a few hundred of the donors, 150 million to 200 million T cells yielded 117 million unique TCR beta sequences and more than 250 Gb of sequence data. High-throughput TCR immunosequencing, statistical association of individual TCRs with disease status, and machine learning were combined to predict cytomegalovirus infection status. An earlier analysis of approximately 500 of the donors applied high-throughput TCR beta sequencing to assess whether each TCR beta V gene segment acted as functional or pseudogenic. Every repertoire in the discovery cohort had been generated on one and the same sequencing platform. A later genetic analysis took genome-wide SNP genotypes for about 60% of the roughly 670 donors and used that subset as a discovery cohort. To study patterns of TCR occurrence, a later analysis re-analyzed previously published TCR beta repertoires from around 660 donors and added high-resolution HLA genotyping. The number of donors typed differed by locus, with about 629-640 for A, B, C, DRB1 and DQB1, 522 for DQA1, about 610 for DPA1, and roughly 450 for DPB1. In addition to the first cohort of 650 to 750 subjects, a separate validation cohort of 120 different subjects was used. Among the roughly 400 genotyped donors, around 81% belonged to the genetic ancestry cluster associated with self-reported Caucasian donors. The later analysis used no new phenotypic data to find candidate immune exposures, relying instead on TCR beta sequences and their occurrence across donors. Among roughly 400 genotyped donors of the cohort, an average of approximately 230,000 unique TCR beta nucleotide sequences were sequenced per donor, roughly a sixth of them non-productive. Both class I and class II loci were covered by HLA typing, at four-digit resolution. Alongside the repertoire data, information on donor age, sex, ethnicity and CMV serostatus was compiled. The T cell repertoires of roughly 660 subjects were profiled by immunosequencing and related to cytomegalovirus serostatus. The study aimed to test whether cataloging public T cell receptors could reveal signatures of past pathogen exposure. About 320 gigabases of sequencing data and tens of millions of unique TCR sequences were included in an early release covering several hundred HLA-typed donors. Several DR-DQ haplotypes were treated as single units for association and clustering because of strong linkage in the cohort. Results the study describes overall, beyond this receptor: At a false discovery rate of 0.05, a later analysis linked approximately 18,000 TCR beta sequences to specific HLA alleles. The presence/absence analyses assumed that sequencing depth was roughly uniform across donors, and that assumption may not be true. Immune exposure information for the cohort was limited to CMV serostatus. A total of 150 to 200 TCR beta chains were listed by the study as associated with cytomegalovirus. Linkage disequilibrium might explain the correlated functional status among segregating V segments, but an unknown experimental factor could not be ruled out. While some public TCRs were present in many individuals, most TCR sequences turned up only very rarely across donors. According to a later genetic analysis, donors in an Asian-associated ancestry cluster had fewer N-insertions in productive TCRs than the approximately 670-donor mean. According to a later analysis, TCR association rates differed among HLA loci, with DRB1 alleles showing the most associated TCRs and HLA-C alleles showing the fewest. The sequencing pipeline was judged likely to have produced a cluster of highly shared sequence variants as a technical artifact. HLA typing was unavailable for some donors at each locus, so association tests used only the typed subset. Broadly in line with IMGT annotations, most TCR beta V segments showed up in productive rearrangements about 87% or about 30% of the time in an earlier analysis of around 600 of the donors. Because the 87-base-pair reads could not distinguish some IMGT-functional V segments, including TRBV6-2 and TRBV6-3, those segments were excluded. A further reported finding was that TCR beta sequences accurately predicted the HLA-A and HLA-B alleles for most subjects in the first cohort. Seventeen rarely observed V segments, including chromosome 9 orphons, were excluded from the earlier analysis of about 600 of the donors because counts were too low. The cohort was sequenced for TCR beta chains only, and without alpha or paired-chain data the features that could be detected were limited. A later genetic analysis associated a missense DCLRE1C variant with V-gene and J-gene trimming of TCR beta chains, and an independent cohort replicated the association. The authors suggested that the approach could potentially be extended to other disease states and immunological phenotypes. In a later analysis, several top co-occurrence clusters were reported to appear linked to parvovirus B19, influenza, CMV and Epstein-Barr virus. In vitro tests confirmed that a few of the cytomegalovirus-associated TCR beta chains recognize cytomegalovirus antigens. The classifier was reported to diagnose cytomegalovirus status with high specificity and sensitivity in both the original cohort and the validation cohort. A later analysis found that HLA-associated TCR beta chains were more clonally expanded and had lower generation probabilities than equally common non-associated chains. Strong co-occurrence of HLA alleles, especially DR and DQ, made assigning TCR associations to individual alleles difficult. A later analysis found that most CMV-associated TCR beta chains appeared HLA-restricted, with HLA associations seemingly driven largely by CMV exposure.

For this clone: This receptor's antigen is unknown. No per-base quality is available; no much larger clone lies one base away.

The CDR3 contains 15 residues, cysteine and phenylalanine counted. Just the 45-base CDR3 DNA is kept, in frame starting at base 1. The germline V gene sets CDR1 to SGDLS and CDR2 to YYNGEE. The cohort comprised some 700 healthy bone marrow donors. All cohort members were sampled while nominally healthy, although unrecorded immune exposures were likely present. The donor tested CMV seronegative, placing the donor among the 350 to 400 seronegative members of the cohort. Every donor gave a peripheral blood sample, and the peripheral blood mononuclear cells from that sample were used for TCR beta sequencing. Genomic DNA was extracted from the blood cell samples with the Qiagen DNeasy Blood Extraction Kit. The library came from the immunoSEQ multiplex PCR assay. A mixture of 60 forward primers for TCR Vbeta segments and 13 reverse primers for TCR Jbeta segments was used in the multiplex PCR. Amplification of the CDR3 region of rearranged TCR beta genes was performed with a multiplex PCR assay on genomic DNA. The Illumina HiSeq System was used to sequence the amplified TCR beta libraries as 87-base-pair reads. The paper's processing steps were these. In a later analysis, 70 million to 95 million unique TCR beta chains were counted across the 650 to 700 repertoires, and about 9.9 million of these chains were shared by at least two donors. Raw reads were error-corrected and collapsed into unique sequences with a nearest-neighbor algorithm that merged closely related sequences to remove PCR and sequencing errors. To assign V, D and J gene segments, CDR3 sequences were aligned to IMGT reference sequences. For a sequence to be retained, at least a six-nucleotide match to both a V gene segment and a J gene segment was required. Rearrangements were called productive when the CDR3 lacked stop codons and stayed in frame with V and J; all others were non-productive. CDR3 was defined according to IMGT convention as the region running from the second conserved V-encoded cysteine to the conserved J-encoded phenylalanine. Sequences without an unambiguous match to a single V gene segment were excluded from the earlier analysis of several hundred of the donors. In an earlier analysis of approximately 610 of the donors, V segments were called functional above 56.7% productive rearrangements and were called segregating when the between-donor standard deviation exceeded 5%. A statistical classification framework was built for diagnosing cytomegalovirus status from the catalog of TCR beta chain sequences. In a later analysis, V and J genes were assigned by comparing TCR nucleotide sequences against IMGT/GENE-DB human TR gene sequences. A later analysis assigned CDR3 sequences and most-parsimonious VDJ recombination scenarios with the TCRdist pipeline. In a later analysis, each TCR beta chain was defined by its CDR3 amino acid sequence together with its V-gene family, and reads without a unique V-gene family were excluded. In a later analysis, 450 to 600 highly shared, low-generation-probability nucleotide sequences were removed to address suspected cross-contamination and a sequencing artifact. A later analysis calculated a clonal expansion index for each public chain from normalized within-repertoire ranks of inferred template counts. In a later analysis, generation probabilities were computed with a VDJ recombination model fitted to out-of-frame rearrangements, and the resulting probabilities were checked against IGoR. Hypergeometric tests were used in a later analysis to score TCR-TCR, TCR-HLA and TCR-CMV co-occurrence, with a repertoire-size bias correction applied to the TCR pairs. To estimate false discovery rates, a later analysis permuted the HLA or CMV assignments 20 times. In a later analysis, co-occurring TCRs were grouped with DBSCAN, and TCRdist sequence similarity was added when clustering was performed within HLA-allele-positive subsets. Repertoires with fewer than 30,000 or more than 120,000 public chains, plus five repertoires with anomalous nucleotide sharing, were excluded from co-occurrence clustering. Sourced from immuneACCESS, this table was stored by TCRdb with only in-frame sequences that have V and J called. A share of the clones is absent; for the studies checked, an unresolved V gene accounts for under half, and the remainder has no known explanation. V and J calls plus clone size are reproduced from that table; the DNA served to infer D and trimming. Recorded for this sample are fewer than 120,000 clones; about 73% of them occurred a single time. The top ten constitute approximately 1.3% of the sample.

This clonotype was obtained from a woman in her 30s in good health and CMV-seronegative. The rearrangement combines TRBV9 with TRBJ2-5, with 8 bases aligning to TRBD2. The closer fit of TRBJ2-7 to the DNA end suggests the J call may be wrong. Sequenced: PBMCs. Here is the DNA: TGTGCCAGCAGCGCGACTAGCGCGACCTCCTACGAGCAGTACTTC. Its translation is CASSATSATSYEQYF.